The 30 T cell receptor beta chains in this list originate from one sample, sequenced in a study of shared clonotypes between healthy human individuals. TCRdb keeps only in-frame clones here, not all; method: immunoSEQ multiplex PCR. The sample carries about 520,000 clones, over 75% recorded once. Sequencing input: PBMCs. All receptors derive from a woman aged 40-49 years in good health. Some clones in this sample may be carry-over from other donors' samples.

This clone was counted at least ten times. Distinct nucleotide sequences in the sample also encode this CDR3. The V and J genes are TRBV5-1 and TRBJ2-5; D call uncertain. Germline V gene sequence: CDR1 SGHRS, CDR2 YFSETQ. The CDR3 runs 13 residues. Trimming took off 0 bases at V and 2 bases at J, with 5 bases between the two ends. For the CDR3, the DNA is TGCGCCAGCAGCTTGGAAGTGCAAGAGACCCAGTACTTC. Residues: CASSLEVQETQYF.

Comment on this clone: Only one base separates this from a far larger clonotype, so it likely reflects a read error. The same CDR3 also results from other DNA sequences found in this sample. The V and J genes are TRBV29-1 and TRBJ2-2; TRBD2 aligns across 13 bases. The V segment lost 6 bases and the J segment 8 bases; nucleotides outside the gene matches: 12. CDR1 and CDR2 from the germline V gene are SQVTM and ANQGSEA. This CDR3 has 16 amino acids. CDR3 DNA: TGCAGCGTCCCCAGGACTAGCGGGAGCTCCACAGGGGAGCTGTTTTTT. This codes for CSVPRTSGSSTGELFF.

CDR3 protein: CASSPHRESEKLFF. DNA for the CDR3: TGCGCCAGCAGCCCACACAGGGAGAGTGAAAAACTGTTTTTT. V and J are TRBV4-1 and TRBJ1-4, with D perhaps TRBD1 (6 bases). The length of the CDR3 is 14 residues. Between the trimmed V and J ends, which lost 4 bases and 7 bases, there was a span of 13 bases. Germline loops: CDR1 MGHRA, CDR2 YSYEKL.

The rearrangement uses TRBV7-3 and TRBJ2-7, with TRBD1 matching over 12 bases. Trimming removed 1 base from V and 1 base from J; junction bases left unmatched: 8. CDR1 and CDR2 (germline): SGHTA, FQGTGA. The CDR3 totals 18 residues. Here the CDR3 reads CASSLRVSGQGASYEQYF. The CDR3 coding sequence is TGTGCCAGCAGCTTAAGGGTTTCGGGACAGGGGGCATCCTACGAGCAGTACTTC.

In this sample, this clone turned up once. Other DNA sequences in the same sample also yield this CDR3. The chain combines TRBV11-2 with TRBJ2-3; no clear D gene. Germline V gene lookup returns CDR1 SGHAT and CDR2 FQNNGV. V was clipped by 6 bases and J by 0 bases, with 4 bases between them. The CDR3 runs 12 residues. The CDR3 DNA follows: TGTGCCAGCAGGGCTAGCACAGATACGCAGTATTTT. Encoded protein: CASRASTDTQYF. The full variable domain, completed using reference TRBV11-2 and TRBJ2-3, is EAGVAQSPRYKIIEKRQSVAFWCNPISGHATLYWYQQILGQGPKLLIQFQNNGVVDDSQLPKDRFSAERLKGVDSTLKIQPAKLEDSAVYLCASRASTDTQYFGPGTRLTVL.

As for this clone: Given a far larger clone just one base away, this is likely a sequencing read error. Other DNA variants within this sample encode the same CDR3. The CDR3 region is CASSQAGGPADTQYF. The CDR3 DNA reads TGCGCCAGCAGCCAAGCGGGAGGGCCAGCAGATACGCAGTATTTT. This chain links TRBV4-3 with TRBJ2-3, with 8 positions matching TRBD2. Germline V gene sequence: CDR1 LGHNA, CDR2 YSLEER. Germline trimming cut 1 base from V and 4 bases from J; bases unmatched to any gene: 4. The CDR3 has 15 amino acids.

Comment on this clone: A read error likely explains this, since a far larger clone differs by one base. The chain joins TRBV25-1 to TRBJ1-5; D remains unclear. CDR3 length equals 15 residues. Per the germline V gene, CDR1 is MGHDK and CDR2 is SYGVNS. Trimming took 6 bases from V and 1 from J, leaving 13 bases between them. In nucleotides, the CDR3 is TGTGCCAGCAGCCCACCCGTGGGGAGCAATCAGCCCCAGCATTTT. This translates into CASSPPVGSNQPQHF.

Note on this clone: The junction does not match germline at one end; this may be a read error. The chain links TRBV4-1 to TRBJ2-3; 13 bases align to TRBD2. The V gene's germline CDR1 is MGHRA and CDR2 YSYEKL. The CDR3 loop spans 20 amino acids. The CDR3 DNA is TGCGCCATCAGCCAAGAATTCTTGCCGGGACTAGCGGGGAACACAGATACGCAGTATTTT. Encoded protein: CAISQEFLPGLAGNTDTQYF.

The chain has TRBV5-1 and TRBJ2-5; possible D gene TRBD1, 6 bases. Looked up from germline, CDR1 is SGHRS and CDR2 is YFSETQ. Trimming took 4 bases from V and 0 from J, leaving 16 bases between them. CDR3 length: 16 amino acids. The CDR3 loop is CASSVRTALYQETQYF. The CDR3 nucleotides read TGCGCCAGCAGCGTTCGGACAGCTCTGTACCAAGAGACCCAGTACTTC. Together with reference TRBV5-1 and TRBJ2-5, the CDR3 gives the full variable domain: KAGVTQTPRYLIKTRGQQVTLSCSPISGHRSVSWYQQTPGQGLQFLFEYFSETQRNKGNFPGRFSGRQFSNSRSEMNVSTLELGDSALYLCASSVRTALYQETQYFGPGTRLLVL.

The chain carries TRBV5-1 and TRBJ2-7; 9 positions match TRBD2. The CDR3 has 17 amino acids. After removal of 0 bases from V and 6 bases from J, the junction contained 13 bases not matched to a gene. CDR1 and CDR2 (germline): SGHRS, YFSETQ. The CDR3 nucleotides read TGCGCCAGCAGCTTGGCCAGTAGCGGGAGTGGATTCTCCGAGCAGTACTTC. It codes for CASSLASSGSGFSEQYF.

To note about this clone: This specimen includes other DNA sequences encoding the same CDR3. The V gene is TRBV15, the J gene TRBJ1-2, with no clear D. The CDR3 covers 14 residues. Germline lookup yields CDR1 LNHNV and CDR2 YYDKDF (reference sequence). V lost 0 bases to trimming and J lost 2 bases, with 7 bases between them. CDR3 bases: TGTGCCACCAGCAGAGATCGGCAGAACTATGGCTACACCTTC. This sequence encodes CATSRDRQNYGYTF.

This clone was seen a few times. CDR3 in amino acids: CASSVVGNEQFF. As DNA, the CDR3 is TGTGCCAGCAGTGTAGTGGGCAATGAGCAGTTCTTC. V gene TRBV2 combines with J gene TRBJ2-1; no reliable D call. The V gene lost 4 bases and the J gene lost 6 bases, with 7 bases spanning the gap. CDR1 is SNHLY, CDR2 FYNNEI, per germline. This CDR3 contains 12 residues.

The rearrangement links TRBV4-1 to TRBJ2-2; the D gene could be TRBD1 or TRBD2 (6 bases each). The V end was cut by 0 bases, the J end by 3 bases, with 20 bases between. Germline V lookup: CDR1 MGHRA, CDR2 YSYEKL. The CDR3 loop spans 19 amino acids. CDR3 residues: CASSQDPKRRGADTGELFF. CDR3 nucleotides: TGCGCCAGCAGCCAAGATCCCAAACGTAGGGGGGCGGACACCGGGGAGCTGTTTTTT.

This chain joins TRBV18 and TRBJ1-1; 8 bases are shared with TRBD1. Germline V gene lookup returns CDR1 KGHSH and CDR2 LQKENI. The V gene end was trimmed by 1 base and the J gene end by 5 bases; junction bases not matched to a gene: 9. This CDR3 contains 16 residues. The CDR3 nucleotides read TGTGCCAGCTCACCACGGGCCACAGGGGGGAGAACTGAAGCTTTCTTT. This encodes CASSPRATGGRTEAFF.

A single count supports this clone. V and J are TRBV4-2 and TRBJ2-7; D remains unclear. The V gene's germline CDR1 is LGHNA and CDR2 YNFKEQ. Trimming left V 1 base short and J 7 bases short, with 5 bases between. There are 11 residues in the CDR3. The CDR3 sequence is CASSQGWEQYF. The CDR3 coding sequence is TGTGCCAGCAGCCAAGGGTGGGAGCAGTACTTC.

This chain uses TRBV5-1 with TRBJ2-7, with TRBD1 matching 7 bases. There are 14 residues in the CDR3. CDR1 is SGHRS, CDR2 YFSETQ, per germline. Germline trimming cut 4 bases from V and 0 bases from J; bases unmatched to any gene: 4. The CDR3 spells CASSIDRVSYEQYF. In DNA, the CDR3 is TGCGCCAGCAGCATTGACAGGGTCTCCTACGAGCAGTACTTC.

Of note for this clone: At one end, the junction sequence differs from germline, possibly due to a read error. CDR3 sequence (DNA): TGTGCCGTCAGTTCCCAGACAGGGTCCTATGGCTACACCTTC. Encoded protein: CAVSSQTGSYGYTF. This chain links TRBV10-3 with TRBJ1-2, with TRBD1 matching 7 bases. Looked up from germline, CDR1 is ENHRY and CDR2 is SYGVKD. The length of the CDR3 is 14 residues.

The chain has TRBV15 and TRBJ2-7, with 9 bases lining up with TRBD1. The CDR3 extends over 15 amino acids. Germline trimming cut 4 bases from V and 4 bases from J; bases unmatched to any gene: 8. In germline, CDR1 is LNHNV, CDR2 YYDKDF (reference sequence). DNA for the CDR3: TGTGCCACCAGCACACCGGGACAGGGTATTTACGAGCAGTACTTC. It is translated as CATSTPGQGIYEQYF.

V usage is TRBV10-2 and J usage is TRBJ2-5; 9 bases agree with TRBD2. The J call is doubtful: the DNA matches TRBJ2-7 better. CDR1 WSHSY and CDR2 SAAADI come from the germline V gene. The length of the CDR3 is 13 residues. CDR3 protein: CASRAGGPFEQYF. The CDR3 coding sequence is TGCGCCAGCCGGGCGGGAGGGCCTTTCGAGCAGTACTTC.

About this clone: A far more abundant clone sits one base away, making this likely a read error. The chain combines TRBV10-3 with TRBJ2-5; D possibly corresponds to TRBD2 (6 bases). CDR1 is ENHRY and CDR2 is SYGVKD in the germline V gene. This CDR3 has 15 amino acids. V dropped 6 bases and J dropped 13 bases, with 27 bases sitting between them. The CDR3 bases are TGTGCCATCAGCCCCTGGCGGGATACACCCTACGAGCGGTACTTC. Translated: CAISPWRDTPYERYF.

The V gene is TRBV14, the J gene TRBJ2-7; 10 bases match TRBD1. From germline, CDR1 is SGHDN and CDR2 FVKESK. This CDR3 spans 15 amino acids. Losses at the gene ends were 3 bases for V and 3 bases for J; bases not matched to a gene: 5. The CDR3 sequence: CASSHPGQGLYEQYF. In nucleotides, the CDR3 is TGTGCCAGCAGCCACCCGGGACAGGGGCTCTACGAGCAGTACTTC.

CDR3 nucleotide sequence: TGTGCCAGCAGCAAGGGCGGGGGCGCAAGAAGTCAAAGACTGTTTTTT. Amino acid sequence: CASSKGGGARSQRLFF. The V call is TRBV28, the J call TRBJ1-4; D might be TRBD1 (6 bases). The V end lost 6 bases, the J end lost 13 bases, and 27 bases lay between the germline ends. CDR1 is MDHEN and CDR2 is SYDVKM in the germline V gene. The CDR3 is made up of 16 amino acids.

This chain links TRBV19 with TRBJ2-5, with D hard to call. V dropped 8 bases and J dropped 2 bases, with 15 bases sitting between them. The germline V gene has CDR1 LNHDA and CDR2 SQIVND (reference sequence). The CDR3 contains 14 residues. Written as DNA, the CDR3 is TGTGCCAGTGGCATGGGTGGAAGGCAAGAGACCCAGTACTTC. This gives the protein CASGMGGRQETQYF.

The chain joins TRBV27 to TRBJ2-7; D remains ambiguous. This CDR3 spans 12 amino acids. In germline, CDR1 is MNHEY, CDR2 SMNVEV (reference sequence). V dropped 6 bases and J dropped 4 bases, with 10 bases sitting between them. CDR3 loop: CASRGSRYEQYF. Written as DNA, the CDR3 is TGTGCCAGCAGGGGAAGTAGGTACGAGCAGTACTTC.

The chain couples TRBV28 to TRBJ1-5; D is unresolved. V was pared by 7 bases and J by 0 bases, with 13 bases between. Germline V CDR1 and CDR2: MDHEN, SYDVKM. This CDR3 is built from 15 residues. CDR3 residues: CASTPSGISNQPQHF. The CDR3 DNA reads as TGTGCCAGCACCCCTTCGGGGATTAGCAATCAGCCCCAGCATTTT.

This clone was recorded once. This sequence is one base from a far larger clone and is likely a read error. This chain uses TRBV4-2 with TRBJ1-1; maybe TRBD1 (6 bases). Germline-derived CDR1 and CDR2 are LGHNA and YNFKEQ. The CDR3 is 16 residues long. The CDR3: CASSQGDTHTNTETFF. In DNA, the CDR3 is TGTGCCAGCAGCCAAGGGGACACTCACACCAACACTGAAACTTTCTTT.

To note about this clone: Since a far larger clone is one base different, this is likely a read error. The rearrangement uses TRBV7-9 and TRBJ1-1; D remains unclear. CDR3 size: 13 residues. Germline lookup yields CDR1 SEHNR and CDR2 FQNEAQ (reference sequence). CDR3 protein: CAGSLLVNREAFF. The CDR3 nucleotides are TGTGCCGGCAGCTTACTGGTAAACCGGGAAGCTTTCTTT. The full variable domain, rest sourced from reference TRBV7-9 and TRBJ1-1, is DTGVSQNPRHKITKRGQNVTFRCDPISEHNRLYWYRQTLGQGPEFLTYFQNEAQLEKSRLLSDRFSAERPKGSFSTLEIQRTEQGDSAMYLCAGSLLVNREAFFGQGTRLTVV.

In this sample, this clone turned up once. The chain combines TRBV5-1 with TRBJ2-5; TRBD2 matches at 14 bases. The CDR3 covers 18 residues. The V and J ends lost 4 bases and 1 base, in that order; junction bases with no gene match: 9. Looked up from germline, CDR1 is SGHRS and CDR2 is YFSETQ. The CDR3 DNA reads TGCGCCAGCAGCCCAGGGACTAGCGGGAGCCTGGGCCAAGAGACCCAGTACTTC. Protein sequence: CASSPGTSGSLGQETQYF.

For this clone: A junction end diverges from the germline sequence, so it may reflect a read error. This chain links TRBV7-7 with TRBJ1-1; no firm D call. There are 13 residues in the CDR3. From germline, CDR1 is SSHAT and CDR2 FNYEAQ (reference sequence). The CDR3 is CASSLGSGTEAFF. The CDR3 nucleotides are TGTGCTAGCAGCTTAGGAAGCGGGACTGAAGCTTTCTTT.

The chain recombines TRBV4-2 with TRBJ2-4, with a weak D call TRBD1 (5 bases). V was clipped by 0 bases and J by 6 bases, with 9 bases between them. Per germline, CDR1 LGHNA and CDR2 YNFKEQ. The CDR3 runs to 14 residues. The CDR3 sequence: CASSQDRGGNIQYF. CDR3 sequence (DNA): TGTGCCAGCAGCCAAGATAGGGGCGGAAACATTCAGTACTTC.